This T cell receptor (beta chain) was sequenced in a study of T cell repertoires in cytomegalovirus infection. TCRdb analysed the reads with MiXCR anew, one entry per CDR3 protein. The sample includes fewer than 650,000 distinct CDR3 sequences, 40% of them seen just once. This clonotype showed up just a few times. The antigen is undetermined. Sequences were derived from cultured PBMCs, sampled from culture after CMV antigen stimulation. This sequence was found in a human donor in good health (CMV status not recorded). Some clones in this sample may be carry-over from other donors' samples.

The CDR3 DNA follows: TGTGCCAGCCACGTGGGGGCCAACGTCCTGACTTTC. This gives the protein CASHVGANVLTF. V gene TRBV7-8 combines with J gene TRBJ2-6; D gene ambiguous. CDR1 and CDR2 (germline): SGHVS, FQNEAQ. The CDR3 contains 12 residues. The V end lost 8 bases, the J end lost 4 bases, and 6 bases lay between the germline ends.